What follows is one T cell receptor (beta chain) and its context. Which antigen it targets is not known. Base qualities are not provided; no much larger clone lies one nucleotide away. This sample is part of a study of T-cell memory formation after mild COVID-19 (dated by TCRdb to the early 2020s). For the study in its entirety: TCR sequence clusters from the two donors were found to be largely donor specific. Two young, previously healthy adult volunteers made up the cohort, one male and one female. In two donors, T-cell clones that expanded and contracted after mild COVID-19 were followed by sequencing TCRalpha and TCRbeta repertoires longitudinally. Overall study results and their limits: The second-wave clones that peaked on day 37 were not confirmed to be SARS-CoV-2 specific. The detection of some responding clones in pre-infection memory suggests that pre-existing cross-reactive memory T cells joined the SARS-CoV-2 response. Contracting CD4+ clones appeared mostly in the CM and EM memory subsets, whereas CD8+ clones were enriched in EMRA. Clones contracting from day 15 to 85 had balanced CD4/CD8 phenotypes, while a second wave expanding from day 15 to 37 was biased towards CD4+. The study included only a couple of mild cases, and larger cohorts that include severe cases with pre-infection samples were judged to be necessary.

Sequencer: Illumina NovaSeq 6000. TCRalpha and TCRbeta cDNA libraries were built by 5'RACE with constant-segment primers, adding sample barcodes and unique molecular identifiers. RNA was extracted from every sample with Trizol reagent. Libraries were amplified in two PCR steps, with a second sample barcode and Illumina TruSeq adapters added in the second step. Libraries were sequenced on an Illumina NovaSeq with 2 x 150 bp paired-end reads. Concerning the study's data processing: The reads were demultiplexed and collapsed into UMI-guided consensus sequences using migec v1.2.7. With mixcr v2.1.11, UMI consensuses were aligned to TRA and TRB V and J templates and assembled into clonotypes. Clonotypes were classified as expanded or contracted when called significant by both edgeR and NoisET, with noise models trained on biological replicates. edgeR calls used a false discovery rate-adjusted p below 0.01 and a log2 fold-change threshold of 1. As an exploratory analysis of dynamics, PCA with hierarchical clustering was applied to max-normalized trajectories of the 1000 most abundant clonotypes. Each responding clone was given a CD4 or CD8 phenotype based on the CD4+ and CD8+ repertoires, which had been sequenced separately. The public reads were run again by TCRdb, first through fastp at Q25 and then through MiXCR, and only productive beta chains were kept. Each CDR3 protein gets just one entry, which takes the most common genes and DNA from the rows behind it. For this entry, the V and J calls and clone size follow TCRdb and not the study's own pipeline. For this sample there are over 500,000 distinct CDR3 sequences; approximately 15% appear just once. Together, the top ten hold about 8.6% of the sample.

CDR1 and CDR2 (LNHNV, YYDKDF) derive from the germline V gene (reference sequence). Counted from cysteine to phenylalanine, this CDR3 has 13 amino acids. The entry retains the CDR3 DNA only, 39 bases that are in frame from base 1. V is cut by 6 bases and J by 4 bases, and the space between the germline ends is 9 bases. Ficoll-Paque density gradient centrifugation was the method used to isolate PBMCs. The TCR originated in an adult woman who had mild COVID-19 (a few samples of this study predate the infection). The sample titles of this study are shuffled in the database, so cell type and time point are left out; the donor was told from shared clones. The V and J genes are TRBV15 and TRBJ2-2, with the identity of the D gene unclear. Sequenced material: PBMCs or a T cell subset sorted from them (not recorded which). The CDR3 protein: CATRVRLTGELFF. Read as DNA, the sequence is TGTGCCACCAGGGTGAGGCTCACCGGGGAGCTGTTTTTT. Where the CDR3 stops, the reference TRBV15 and TRBJ2-2 genes take over; the full variable domain is DAMVIQNPRYQVTQFGKPVTLSCSQTLNHNVMYWYQQKSSQAPKLLFHYYDKDFNNEADTPDNFQSRRPNTSFCFLDIRSPGLGDTAMYLCATRVRLTGELFFGEGSRLTVL.